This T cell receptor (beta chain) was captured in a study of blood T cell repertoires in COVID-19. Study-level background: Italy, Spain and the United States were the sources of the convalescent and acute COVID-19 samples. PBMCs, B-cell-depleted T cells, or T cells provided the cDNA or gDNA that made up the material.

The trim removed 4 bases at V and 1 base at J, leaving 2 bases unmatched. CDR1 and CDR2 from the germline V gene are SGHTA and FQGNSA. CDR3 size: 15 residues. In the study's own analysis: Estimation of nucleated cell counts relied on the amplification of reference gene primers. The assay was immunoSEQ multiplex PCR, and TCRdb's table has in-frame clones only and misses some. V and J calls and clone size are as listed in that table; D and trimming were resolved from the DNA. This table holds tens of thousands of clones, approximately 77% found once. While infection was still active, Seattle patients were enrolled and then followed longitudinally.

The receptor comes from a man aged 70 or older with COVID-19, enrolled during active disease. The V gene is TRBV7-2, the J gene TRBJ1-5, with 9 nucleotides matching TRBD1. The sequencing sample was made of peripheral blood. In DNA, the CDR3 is TGTGCCAGCAGCTGGGACAGGGTAAGCAATCAGCCCCAGCATTTT. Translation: CASSWDRVSNQPQHF.